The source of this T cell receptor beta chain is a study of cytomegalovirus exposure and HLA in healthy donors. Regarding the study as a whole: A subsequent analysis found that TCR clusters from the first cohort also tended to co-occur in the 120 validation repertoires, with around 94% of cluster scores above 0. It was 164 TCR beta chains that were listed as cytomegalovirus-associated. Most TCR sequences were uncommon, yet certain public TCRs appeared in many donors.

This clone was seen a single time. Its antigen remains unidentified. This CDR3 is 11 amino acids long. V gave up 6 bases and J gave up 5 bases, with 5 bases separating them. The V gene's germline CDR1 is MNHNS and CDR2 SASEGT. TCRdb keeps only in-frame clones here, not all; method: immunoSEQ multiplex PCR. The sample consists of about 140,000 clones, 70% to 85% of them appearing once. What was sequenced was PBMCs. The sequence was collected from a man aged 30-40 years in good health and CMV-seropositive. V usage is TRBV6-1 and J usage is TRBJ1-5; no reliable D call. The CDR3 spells CASREYQPQHF. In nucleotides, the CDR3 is TGTGCCAGCAGGGAGTATCAGCCCCAGCATTTT.